These T cell receptor beta chains were read from a single sample in a study of shared clonotypes between healthy human individuals. TCRdb's copy holds only in-frame clones and misses some; the assay was immunoSEQ multiplex PCR. The table shows 400,000 to 600,000 clones, with more than 75% occurring only once. Sequencing used PBMCs. Receptors originate from a woman aged 40 to 50 in good health. Some clones in this sample may be carry-over from other donors' samples. Each CDR3 is given with its conserved first and last residue. The D gene is left open where the match is weak.

>NA|TRBV5-4|TRBJ2-6
CASSLAGGTGANVLTF
>NA|TRBV5-1|TRBJ2-1
CASSSGTLNEQFF
>NA|TRBV27|TRBJ2-1
CASGTFRGASYNEQFF
>NA|TRBV28|TRBJ1-2
CASSLGRDYGYTF
>TRBD2|TRBV5-1|TRBJ2-2
CASSLGLAGIGELFF
>NA|TRBV6-6|TRBJ2-2
CASSYSWDTGELFF
>TRBD2|TRBV4-1|TRBJ2-2
CASSLSRLAGANTGELFF
>TRBD2|TRBV9|TRBJ2-1
CASSVSGLDGEQFF
>NA|TRBV6-5|TRBJ2-7
CASSLFGGPHYEQYF
>TRBD2|TRBV7-9|TRBJ2-7
CASSLRPSGTTGEQCF
>TRBD2|TRBV5-4|TRBJ2-7
CASTRGTSGSNEQYF
>NA|TRBV5-6|TRBJ1-4
CASSPIGGGEKLFF
>NA|TRBV7-4|TRBJ1-1
CASRITEAFF
>NA|TRBV5-1|TRBJ1-4
CASSFAGAGGRNEKLFF
>TRBD1|TRBV7-9|TRBJ2-2
CASSARQGAYTGELFF
>TRBD1|TRBV5-1|TRBJ2-1
CASSLGTGGANEQFF
>TRBD1|TRBV7-2|TRBJ2-7
CASSFPRDREYF
>TRBD1|TRBV18|TRBJ1-1
CASSPPTGGTEAFF
>TRBD1|TRBV11-2|TRBJ1-2
CASSLYQGGYGYTF
>NA|TRBV28|TRBJ2-1
CASSLVGLQNLYNEQFF
>NA|TRBV5-6|TRBJ2-2
CASQTGWEAGELFF
>NA|TRBV28|TRBJ2-7
CASRTGSYEQYF
>NA|TRBV10-1|TRBJ2-7
CASSESGPREYEQYF
>NA|TRBV5-8|TRBJ1-2
CASSSRRGNYGYTF
>NA|TRBV19|TRBJ1-5
CASSKGTEYSNQPQHF
>NA|TRBV7-6|TRBJ2-2
CASSASGGGTGELFF
>NA|TRBV2|TRBJ2-7
CASSVRFSSEMAYEQYF
>NA|TRBV14|TRBJ1-3
CASSQVWGTGNTIYF
>NA|TRBV29-1|TRBJ1-2
CSVGELGAPYGYTF
>TRBD1|TRBV18|TRBJ2-7
CASSPGQGVTYEQYF
>NA|TRBV30|TRBJ1-5
CAWTGALNQPQHF
>NA|TRBV20-1|TRBJ1-2
CSARGGVGYTF
>NA|TRBV5-6|TRBJ2-1
CASSPPLGGNEQFF
>TRBD2|TRBV2|TRBJ2-1
CASITEAGAPGAEQFF
>TRBD2|TRBV28|TRBJ2-7
CASTQLAGVYEQYF
>NA|TRBV28|TRBJ2-2
CASSLLGVRYTGELFF
>NA|TRBV5-1|TRBJ2-7
CASSPHGATYEQYF
>TRBD1|TRBV19|TRBJ1-2
CASSSNRGRGYGYTF
>TRBD1|TRBV10-3|TRBJ1-2
CAMVRGQGDNGYTF
>TRBD1|TRBV19|TRBJ1-1
CASSNRGRGGYLSNTEAFF
>TRBD1|TRBV9|TRBJ2-7
CASSVGQGAYEQYF
>NA|TRBV15|TRBJ1-2
CATSSGYYGYTF
>TRBD1|TRBV30|TRBJ1-4
CAWSTSRGTEKLFF
>NA|TRBV5-4|TRBJ2-2
CASSQRTNGRTGELFF
>NA|TRBV27|TRBJ2-7
CASSSFSGSYEQYF
>NA|TRBV5-1|TRBJ2-7
CASSSLAGVRYEQYF
>NA|TRBV9|TRBJ2-7
CASSGSLGNYEQYF
>NA|TRBV19|TRBJ2-4
CASSQGMAKNIQYF
>TRBD2|TRBV10-2|TRBJ2-1
CASLGASGRGPYNEQFF
>NA|TRBV7-9|TRBJ2-6
CASSPPLSPSGANVLTF
>NA|TRBV30|TRBJ1-1
CAWSDEKEAFF
>TRBD2|TRBV7-3|TRBJ2-1
CASSLAGESYNEQFF
>NA|TRBV25-1|TRBJ2-7
CASSEYLSYEQYF
>TRBD2|TRBV27|TRBJ2-7
CASSLYLAGDPYEQYF
>NA|TRBV6-5|TRBJ2-3
CASSPSTDTQYF
>TRBD2|TRBV6-1|TRBJ2-1
CASSEAGGSLGEQFF
>NA|TRBV10-3|NA
CAISEQNYEQYF
>NA|TRBV16|TRBJ1-2
CASSPTSLRYTF
>TRBD2|TRBV7-2|TRBJ2-3
CASSGGGTDTQYF